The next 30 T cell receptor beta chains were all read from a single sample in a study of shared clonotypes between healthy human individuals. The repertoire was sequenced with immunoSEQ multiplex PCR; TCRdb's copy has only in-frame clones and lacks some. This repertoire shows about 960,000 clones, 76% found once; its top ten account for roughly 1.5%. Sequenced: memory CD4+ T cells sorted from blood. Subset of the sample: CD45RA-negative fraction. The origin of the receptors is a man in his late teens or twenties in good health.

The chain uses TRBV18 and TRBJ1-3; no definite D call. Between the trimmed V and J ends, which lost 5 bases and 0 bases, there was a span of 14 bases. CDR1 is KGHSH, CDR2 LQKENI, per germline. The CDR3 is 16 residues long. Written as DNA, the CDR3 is TGTGCCAGCTCAGCGATAACAGATAACTCTGGAAACACCATATATTTT. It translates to CASSAITDNSGNTIYF. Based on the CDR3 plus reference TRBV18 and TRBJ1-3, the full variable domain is NAGVMQNPRHLVRRRGQEARLRCSPMKGHSHVYWYRQLPEEGLKFMVYLQKENIIDESGMPKERFSAEFPKEGPSILRIQQVVRGDSAAYFCASSAITDNSGNTIYFGEGSWLTVV.

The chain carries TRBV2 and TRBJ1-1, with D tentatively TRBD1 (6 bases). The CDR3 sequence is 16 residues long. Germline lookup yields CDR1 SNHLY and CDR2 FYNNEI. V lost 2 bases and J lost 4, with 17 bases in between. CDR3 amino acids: CASSERSGGLGTEAFF. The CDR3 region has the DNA TGTGCCAGCAGTGAAAGGTCTGGGGGCTTGGGCACTGAAGCTTTCTTT.

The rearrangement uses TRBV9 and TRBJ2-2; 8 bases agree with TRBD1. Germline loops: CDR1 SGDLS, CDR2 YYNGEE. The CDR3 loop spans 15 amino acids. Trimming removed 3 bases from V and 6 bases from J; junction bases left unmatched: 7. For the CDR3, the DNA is TGTGCCAGCAGCGCCCGGACAGGGCCGGCCGGGGAGCTGTTTTTT. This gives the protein CASSARTGPAGELFF. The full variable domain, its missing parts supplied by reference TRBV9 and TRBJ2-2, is DSGVTQTPKHLITATGQRVTLRCSPRSGDLSVYWYQQSLDQGLQFLIQYYNGEERAKGNILERFSAQQFPDLHSELNLSSLELGDSALYFCASSARTGPAGELFFGEGSRLTVL.

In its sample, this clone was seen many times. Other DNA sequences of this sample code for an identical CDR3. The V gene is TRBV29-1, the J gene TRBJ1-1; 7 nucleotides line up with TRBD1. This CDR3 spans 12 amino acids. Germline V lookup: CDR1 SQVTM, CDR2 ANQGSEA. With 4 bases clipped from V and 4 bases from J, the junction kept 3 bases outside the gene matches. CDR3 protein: CSVGRGGTEAFF. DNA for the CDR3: TGCAGCGTTGGCAGGGGGGGCACTGAAGCTTTCTTT.

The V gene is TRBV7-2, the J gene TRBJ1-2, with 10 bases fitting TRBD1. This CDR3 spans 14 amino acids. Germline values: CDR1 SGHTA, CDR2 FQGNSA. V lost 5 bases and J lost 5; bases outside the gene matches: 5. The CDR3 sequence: CASSRDRGPYGYTF. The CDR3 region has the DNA TGTGCCAGCAGCCGAGACAGGGGGCCGTATGGCTACACCTTC.

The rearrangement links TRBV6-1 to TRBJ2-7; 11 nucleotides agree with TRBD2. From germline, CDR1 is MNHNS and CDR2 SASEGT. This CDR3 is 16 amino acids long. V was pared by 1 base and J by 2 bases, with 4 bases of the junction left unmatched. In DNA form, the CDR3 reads TGTGCCAGCAGTGAAGGAATAGCGGGAGGGCCCTACGAGCAGTACTTC. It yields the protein CASSEGIAGGPYEQYF.

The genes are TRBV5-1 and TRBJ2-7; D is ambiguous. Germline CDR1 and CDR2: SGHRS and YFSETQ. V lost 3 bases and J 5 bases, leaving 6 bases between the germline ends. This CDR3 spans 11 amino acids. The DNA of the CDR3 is TGCGCCAGCAGCTCTCTGAACGAGCAGTACTTC. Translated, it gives CASSSLNEQYF.

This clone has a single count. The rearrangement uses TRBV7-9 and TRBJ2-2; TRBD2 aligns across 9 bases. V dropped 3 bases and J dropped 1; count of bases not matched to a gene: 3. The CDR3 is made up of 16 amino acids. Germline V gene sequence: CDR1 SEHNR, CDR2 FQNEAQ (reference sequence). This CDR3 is CASSFLTSGNTGELFF. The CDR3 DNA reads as TGTGCCAGCAGCTTCCTGACTAGCGGGAACACCGGGGAGCTGTTTTTT.

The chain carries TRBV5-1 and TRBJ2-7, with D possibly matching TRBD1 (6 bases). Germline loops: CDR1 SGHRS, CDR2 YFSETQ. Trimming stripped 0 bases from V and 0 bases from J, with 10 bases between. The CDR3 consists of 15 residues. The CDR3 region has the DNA TGCGCCAGCAGCTTGGGAGGGGGTACCTCCTACGAGCAGTACTTC. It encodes CASSLGGGTSYEQYF.

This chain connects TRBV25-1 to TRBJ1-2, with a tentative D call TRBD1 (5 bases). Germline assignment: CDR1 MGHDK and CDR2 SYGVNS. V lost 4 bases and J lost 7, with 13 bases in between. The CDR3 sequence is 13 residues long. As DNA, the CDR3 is TGTGCCAGCAGTGGAGGAGGGGCGGTTGGCTACACCTTC. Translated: CASSGGGAVGYTF.

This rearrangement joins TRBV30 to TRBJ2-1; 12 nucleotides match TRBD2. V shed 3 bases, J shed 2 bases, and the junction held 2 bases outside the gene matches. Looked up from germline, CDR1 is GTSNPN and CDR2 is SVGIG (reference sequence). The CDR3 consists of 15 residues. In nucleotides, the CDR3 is TGTGCCTGGAGACTAGCGGGAGGCCCCTACAATGAGCAGTTCTTC. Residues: CAWRLAGGPYNEQFF. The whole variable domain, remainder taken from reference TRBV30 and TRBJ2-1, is SQTIHQWPATLVQPVGSPLSLECTVEGTSNPNLYWYRQAAGRGLQLLFYSVGIGQISSEVPQNLSASRPQDRQFILSSKKLLLSDSGFYLCAWRLAGGPYNEQFFGPGTRLTVL.

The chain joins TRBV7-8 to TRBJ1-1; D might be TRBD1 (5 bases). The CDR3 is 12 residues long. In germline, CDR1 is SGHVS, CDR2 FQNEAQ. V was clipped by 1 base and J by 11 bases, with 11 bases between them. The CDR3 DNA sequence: TGTGCCAGCAGCTTAGGAGGGGCGTGGGCTTTCTTT. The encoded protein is CASSLGGAWAFF.

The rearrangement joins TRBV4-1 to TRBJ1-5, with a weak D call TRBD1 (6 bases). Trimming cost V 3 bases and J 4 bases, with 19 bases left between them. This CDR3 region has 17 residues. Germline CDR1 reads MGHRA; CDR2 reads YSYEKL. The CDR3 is CASSQGAGELPNQPQHF. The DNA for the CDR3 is TGCGCCAGCAGCCAGGGGGCCGGTGAGCTCCCAAATCAGCCCCAGCATTTT.

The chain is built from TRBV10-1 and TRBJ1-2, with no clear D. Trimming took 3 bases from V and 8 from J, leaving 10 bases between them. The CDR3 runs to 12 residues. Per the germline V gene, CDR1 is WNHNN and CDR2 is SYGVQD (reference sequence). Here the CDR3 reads CASSDSKEGYTF. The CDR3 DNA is TGCGCCAGCAGTGACTCGAAGGAAGGCTACACCTTC.

The CDR3 DNA reads as TGCAGCGTTGAACCGTCGGACACTGAAGCTTTCTTT. It is translated as CSVEPSDTEAFF. The V and J genes are TRBV29-1 and TRBJ1-1; D unresolved. V lost 2 bases and J 3 bases, leaving 7 bases between the germline ends. CDR3 length: 12 amino acids. Germline CDR1 reads SQVTM; CDR2 reads ANQGSEA.

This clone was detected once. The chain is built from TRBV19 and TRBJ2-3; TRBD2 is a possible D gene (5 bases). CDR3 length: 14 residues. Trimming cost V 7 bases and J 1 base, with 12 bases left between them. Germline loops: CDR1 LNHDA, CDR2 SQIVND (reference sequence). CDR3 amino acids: CASTRERGTDTQYF. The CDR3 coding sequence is TGTGCCAGTACGAGGGAAAGGGGCACAGATACGCAGTATTTT.

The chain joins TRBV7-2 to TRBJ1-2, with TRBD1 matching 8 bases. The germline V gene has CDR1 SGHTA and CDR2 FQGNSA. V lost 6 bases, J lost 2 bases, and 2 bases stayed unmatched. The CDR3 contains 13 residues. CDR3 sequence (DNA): TGTGCCAGCAGTGACAGGGGAAACTATGGCTACACCTTC. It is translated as CASSDRGNYGYTF.

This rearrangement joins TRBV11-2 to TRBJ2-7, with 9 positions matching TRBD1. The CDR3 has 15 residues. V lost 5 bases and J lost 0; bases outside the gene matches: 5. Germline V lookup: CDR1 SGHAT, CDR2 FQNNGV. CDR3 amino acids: CASSMGTGYSYEQYF. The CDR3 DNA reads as TGTGCCAGCAGCATGGGGACAGGGTACTCCTACGAGCAGTACTTC.

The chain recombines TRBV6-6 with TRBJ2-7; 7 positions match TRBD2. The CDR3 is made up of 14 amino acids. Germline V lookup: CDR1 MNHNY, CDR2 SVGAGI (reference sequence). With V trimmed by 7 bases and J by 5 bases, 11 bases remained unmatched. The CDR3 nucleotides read TGTGCCAGCATGGCCGGGAGGTCAACCAACGAGCAGTACTTC. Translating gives CASMAGRSTNEQYF.

Here the CDR3 reads CATSRDRLAMGGEQFF. The CDR3 region has the DNA TGTGCCACCAGCAGAGATCGACTAGCAATGGGGGGTGAGCAGTTCTTC. The chain combines TRBV15 with TRBJ2-1, with TRBD2 identical over 7 bases. The CDR3 is made up of 16 amino acids. The germline CDR1 and CDR2 sequences are LNHNV and YYDKDF (reference sequence). V dropped 0 bases and J dropped 9; count of bases not matched to a gene: 11.

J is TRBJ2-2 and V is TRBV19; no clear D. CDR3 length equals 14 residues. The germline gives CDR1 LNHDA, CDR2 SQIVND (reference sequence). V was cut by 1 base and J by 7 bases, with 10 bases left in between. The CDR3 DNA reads TGTGCCAGTAGTATAGTCAGTCATTTCGGGGAGCTGTTTTTT. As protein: CASSIVSHFGELFF.

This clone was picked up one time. In DNA form, the CDR3 reads TGCGCCAGCAGCTTCACCCTCTATGGCGAGCAGTACTTC. Its translation is CASSFTLYGEQYF. The chain links TRBV5-1 to TRBJ2-7, with D hard to call. The germline V and J ends were trimmed by 2 bases and 6 bases, with 12 bases remaining between them. This CDR3 region has 13 residues. Per the germline V gene, CDR1 is SGHRS and CDR2 is YFSETQ.

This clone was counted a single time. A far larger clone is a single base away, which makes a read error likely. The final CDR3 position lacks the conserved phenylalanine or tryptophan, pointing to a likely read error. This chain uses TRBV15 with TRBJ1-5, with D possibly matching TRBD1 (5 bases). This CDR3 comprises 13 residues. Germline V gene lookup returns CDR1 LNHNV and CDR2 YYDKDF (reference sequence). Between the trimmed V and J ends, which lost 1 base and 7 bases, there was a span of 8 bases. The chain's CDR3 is CATSRATVQPQHL. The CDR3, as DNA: TGTGCCACCAGCAGAGCGACAGTCCAGCCCCAGCATTTG.

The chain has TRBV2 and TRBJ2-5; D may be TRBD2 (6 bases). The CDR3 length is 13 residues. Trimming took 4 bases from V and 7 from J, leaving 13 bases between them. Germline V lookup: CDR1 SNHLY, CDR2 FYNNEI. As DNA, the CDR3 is TGTGCCAGCAGTGGCGGGGCTTTTGGGACCCAGTACTTC. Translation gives CASSGGAFGTQYF.

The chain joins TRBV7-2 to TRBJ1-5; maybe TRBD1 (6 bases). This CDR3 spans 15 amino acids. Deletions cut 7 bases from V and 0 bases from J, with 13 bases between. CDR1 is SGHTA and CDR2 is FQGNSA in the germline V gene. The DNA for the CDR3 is TGTGCCAGCACCTTGGACAGCCTTAGCAATCAGCCCCAGCATTTT. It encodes CASTLDSLSNQPQHF. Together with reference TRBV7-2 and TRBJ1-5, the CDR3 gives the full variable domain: GAGVSQSPSNKVTEKGKDVELRCDPISGHTALYWYRQSLGQGLEFLIYFQGNSAPDKSGLPSDRFSAERTGGSVSTLTIQRTQQEDSAVYLCASTLDSLSNQPQHFGDGTRLSIL.

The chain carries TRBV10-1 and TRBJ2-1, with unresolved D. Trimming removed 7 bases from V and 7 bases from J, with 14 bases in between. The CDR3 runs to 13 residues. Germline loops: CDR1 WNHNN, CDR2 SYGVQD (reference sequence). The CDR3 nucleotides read TGCGCCAGCAATGCGGATATCGGGAATGAGCAGTTCTTC. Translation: CASNADIGNEQFF.

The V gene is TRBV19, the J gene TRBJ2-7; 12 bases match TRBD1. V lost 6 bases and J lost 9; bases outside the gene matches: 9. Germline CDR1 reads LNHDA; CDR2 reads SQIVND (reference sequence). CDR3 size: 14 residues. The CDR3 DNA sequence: TGTGCCAGTAGCCCTTCCCCGGGACAGGGGGCGCAGTACTTC. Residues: CASSPSPGQGAQYF. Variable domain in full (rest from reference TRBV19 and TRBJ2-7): DGGITQSPKYLFRKEGQNVTLSCEQNLNHDAMYWYRQDPGQGLRLIYYSQIVNDFQKGDIAEGYSVSREKKESFPLTVTSAQKNPTAFYLCASSPSPGQGAQYFGPGTRLTVT.

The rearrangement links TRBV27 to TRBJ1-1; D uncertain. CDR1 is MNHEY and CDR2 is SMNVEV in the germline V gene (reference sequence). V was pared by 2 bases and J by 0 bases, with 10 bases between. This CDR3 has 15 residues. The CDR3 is CASSLKRQVNTEAFF. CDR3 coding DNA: TGTGCCAGCAGTTTAAAGCGGCAGGTGAACACTGAAGCTTTCTTT.

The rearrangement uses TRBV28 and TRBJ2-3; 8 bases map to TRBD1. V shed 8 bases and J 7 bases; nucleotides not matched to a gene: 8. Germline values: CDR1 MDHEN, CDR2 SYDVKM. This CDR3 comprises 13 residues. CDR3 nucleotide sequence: TGTGCCAGCTCGACAGGGGCTCGAAATACGCAGTATTTT. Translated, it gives CASSTGARNTQYF.

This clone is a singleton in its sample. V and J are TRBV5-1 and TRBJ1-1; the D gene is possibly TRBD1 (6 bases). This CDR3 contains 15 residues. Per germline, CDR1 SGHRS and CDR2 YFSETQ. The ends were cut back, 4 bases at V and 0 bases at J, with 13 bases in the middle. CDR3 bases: TGCGCCAGCAGCCCCAGTCCAGGGGTGAACACTGAAGCTTTCTTT. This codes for CASSPSPGVNTEAFF.